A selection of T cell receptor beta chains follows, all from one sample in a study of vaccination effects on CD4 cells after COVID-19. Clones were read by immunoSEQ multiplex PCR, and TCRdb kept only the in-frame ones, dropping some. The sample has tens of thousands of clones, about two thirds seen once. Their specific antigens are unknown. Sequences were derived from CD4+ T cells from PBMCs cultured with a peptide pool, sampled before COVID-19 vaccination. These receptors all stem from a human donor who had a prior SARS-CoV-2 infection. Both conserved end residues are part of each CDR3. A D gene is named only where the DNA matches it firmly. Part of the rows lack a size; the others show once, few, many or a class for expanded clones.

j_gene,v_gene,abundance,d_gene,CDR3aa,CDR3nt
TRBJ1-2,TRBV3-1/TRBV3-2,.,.,CASSQMDSLNYGYTF,TGTGCCAGCAGCCAAATGGACAGCTTAAACTATGGCTACACCTTC
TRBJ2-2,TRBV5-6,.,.,CASSFTGELFF,TGTGCCAGCAGCTTCACCGGGGAGCTGTTTTTT
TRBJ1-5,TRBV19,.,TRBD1,CASSIAPNRGGSKQPQHF,TGTGCCAGTAGTATAGCCCCAAACAGGGGAGGTTCTAAGCAGCCCCAGCATTTT
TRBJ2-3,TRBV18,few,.,CASSPLVSPSDTQYF,TGTGCCAGCTCACCCTTAGTATCGCCTTCAGATACGCAGTATTTT
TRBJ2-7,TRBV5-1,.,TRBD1,CASSLTGTGTYEQYF,TGCGCCAGCAGCTTAACCGGGACAGGGACATACGAGCAGTACTTC
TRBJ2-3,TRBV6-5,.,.,CASSYDHRTDTQYF,TGTGCCAGCAGTTACGACCATCGCACAGATACGCAGTATTTT
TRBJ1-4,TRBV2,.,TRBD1,CASSRNGQGAEKLFF,TGTGCCAGCAGTAGAAACGGACAGGGAGCTGAAAAACTGTTTTTT
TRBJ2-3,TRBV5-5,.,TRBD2,CASSSTSGRGIDTQYF,TGTGCCAGCAGCTCGACTAGCGGGAGAGGAATAGATACGCAGTATTTT
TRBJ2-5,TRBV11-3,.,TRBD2,CASSFETSGRLKETQYF,TGTGCCAGCAGCTTTGAGACTAGCGGGAGATTGAAAGAGACCCAGTACTTC
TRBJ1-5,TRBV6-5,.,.,CASRENGGQPQHF,TGTGCCAGCAGGGAGAACGGGGGTCAGCCCCAGCATTTT
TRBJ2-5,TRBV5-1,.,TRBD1,CASSRSGQGALETQYF,TGCGCCAGCAGCCGAAGCGGACAGGGGGCCCTGGAGACCCAGTACTTC
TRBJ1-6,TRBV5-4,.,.,CASSFGPGGNSPLHF,.
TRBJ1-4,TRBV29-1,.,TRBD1,CSVQQGARFEKLFF,TGCAGCGTCCAACAGGGGGCGCGTTTTGAAAAACTGTTTTTT
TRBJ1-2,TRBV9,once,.,CASSVAGNYGYTF,TGTGCCAGCAGCGTAGCGGGAAACTATGGCTACACCTTC
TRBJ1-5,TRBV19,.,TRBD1,CASKRDRGRDQPQHF,TGTGCCAGTAAACGGGACAGGGGGAGAGATCAGCCCCAGCATTTT
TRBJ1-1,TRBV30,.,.,CAWSKGSKYEAFF,TGTGCCTGGAGCAAGGGTAGTAAATATGAAGCTTTCTTT
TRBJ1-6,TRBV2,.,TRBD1,CASRNRGSGNSPLHF,TGTGCCAGCAGGAACAGGGGATCAGGAAATTCACCCCTCCACTTT
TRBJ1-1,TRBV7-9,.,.,CASSRSRGDTEAFF,TGTGCCAGCAGCCGTTCACGGGGGGACACTGAAGCTTTCTTT
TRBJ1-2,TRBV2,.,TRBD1,CASSERGTGDYGYTF,TGTGCCAGCAGTGAAAGGGGGACAGGGGACTATGGCTACACCTTC
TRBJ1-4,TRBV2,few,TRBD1,CASSELDRGLEKLFF,TGTGCCAGCAGTGAACTGGACAGGGGGCTTGAAAAACTGTTTTTT
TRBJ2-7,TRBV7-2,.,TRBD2,CASSNPGLTAYEQYF,TGTGCCAGCAGCAACCCGGGACTAACCGCCTACGAGCAGTACTTC
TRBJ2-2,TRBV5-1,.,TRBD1,CASSTGTGQMWAGELFF,TGCGCCAGCAGCACCGGGACAGGTCAAATGTGGGCCGGGGAGCTGTTTTTT
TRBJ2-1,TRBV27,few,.,CASRLVGTDNEQFF,TGTGCCAGCAGGTTAGTTGGAACAGACAATGAGCAGTTCTTC
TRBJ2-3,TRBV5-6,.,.,CASSRRMGLEGTQYF,TGTGCCAGCAGCAGACGTATGGGATTGGAGGGTACGCAGTATTTT
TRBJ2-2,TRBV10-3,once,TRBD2,CAIKTSVNTGELFF,TGTGCCATCAAAACTAGCGTAAACACCGGGGAGCTGTTTTTT
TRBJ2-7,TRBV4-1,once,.,CASSQDWQEGREQYF,TGCGCCAGCAGCCAAGATTGGCAGGAGGGGAGAGAGCAGTACTTC
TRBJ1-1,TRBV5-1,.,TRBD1,CASSLDGGQGASAFF,TGCGCCAGCAGCTTGGATGGGGGACAGGGGGCTTCGGCTTTCTTT
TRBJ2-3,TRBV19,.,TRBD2,CASSVYSGTRTDTQYF,TGTGCCAGTAGTGTTTATAGCGGGACCCGCACAGATACGCAGTATTTT
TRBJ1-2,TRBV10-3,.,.,CAISESGRGRTPYGYTF,TGTGCCATCAGTGAGTCAGGCCGGGGCAGGACCCCCTATGGCTACACCTTC
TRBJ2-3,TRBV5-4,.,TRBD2,CASSRTSGSSDTQYF,TGTGCCAGCAGCCGGACTAGCGGGAGCTCAGATACGCAGTATTTT
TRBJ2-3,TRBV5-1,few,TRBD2,CASSPRASGVGDTQYF,TGCGCCAGCAGCCCCAGGGCTAGCGGGGTAGGGGATACGCAGTATTTT
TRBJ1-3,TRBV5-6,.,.,CASSLIAGSSGNTIYF,TGTGCCAGCAGCTTGATAGCTGGAAGCTCTGGAAACACCATATATTTT
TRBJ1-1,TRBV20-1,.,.,CSARPRIEAFF,TGCAGTGCTAGACCCCGGATTGAAGCTTTCTTT
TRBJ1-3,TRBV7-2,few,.,CASSSGPGNTIYF,TGTGCCAGCAGCTCAGGGCCGGGAAACACCATATATTTT
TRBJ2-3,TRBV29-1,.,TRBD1,CSVRDNSGQGPFADTQYF,TGCAGCGTGAGAGATAATTCCGGACAGGGACCCTTCGCAGATACGCAGTATTTT
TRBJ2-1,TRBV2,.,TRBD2,CASSHLASGVVSEQFF,TGTGCCAGCAGTCATTTGGCTAGCGGGGTGGTAAGTGAGCAGTTCTTC
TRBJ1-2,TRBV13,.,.,CASSFDRNWDGYTF,TGTGCCAGCAGCTTTGACAGGAATTGGGATGGCTACACCTTC
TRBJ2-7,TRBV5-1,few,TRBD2,CASSLALAGNYEQYF,TGCGCCAGCAGCTTGGCACTAGCGGGAAACTACGAGCAGTACTTC
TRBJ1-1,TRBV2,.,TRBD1,CASSDGQGRLSAEAFF,TGTGCCAGCAGTGACGGACAGGGAAGGTTAAGCGCTGAAGCTTTCTTT
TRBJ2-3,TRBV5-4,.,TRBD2,CASTRSLADTDTQYF,TGTGCCAGCACTAGATCCCTAGCGGACACAGATACGCAGTATTTT
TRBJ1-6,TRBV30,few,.,CAWTLKGIVGNSPLHF,TGTGCCTGGACATTAAAGGGGATTGTTGGTAATTCACCCCTCCACTTT
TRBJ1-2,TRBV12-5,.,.,CASGSQGGQGRDYGYTF,TGTGCTAGTGGTAGCCAAGGAGGTCAGGGCAGGGACTATGGCTACACCTTC
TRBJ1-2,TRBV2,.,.,CASIGRVYGYTF,TGTGCCAGCATAGGGCGCGTCTATGGCTACACCTTC
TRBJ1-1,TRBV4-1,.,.,CASSQDDSLRTFF,TGCGCCAGCAGCCAAGATGACAGCCTTAGGACTTTCTTT
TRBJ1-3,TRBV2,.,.,CASTWAGSGNTIYF,TGTGCCAGCACCTGGGCCGGCTCTGGAAACACCATATATTTT
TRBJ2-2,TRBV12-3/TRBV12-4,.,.,CASSLSGRGELFF,TGTGCCAGCAGTTTATCAGGGAGAGGGGAGCTGTTTTTT